Included here is one TCR beta chain sequence, with context. No antigen is known for it. The data were obtained in a study of beta chain features in type 1 diabetes. Whole-study results and caveats: Researchers reported that naive, central memory and Treg TCRB repertoires appeared more similar in patients than in healthy donors.

V lost 3 bases to trimming and J lost 1 base, with 13 bases between them. CDR1 is MDHEN and CDR2 is SYDVKM in the germline V gene. This CDR3 region has 15 residues. The collection from each donor was one heparinised blood draw averaging about 116 mL. The entirety of the isolated RNA underwent reverse transcription, so expressed TCRB transcripts were sequenced. Measured with immunoSEQ multiplex PCR; TCRdb has only the in-frame clones, and not every one. The data show fewer than 250,000 clones, 68% seen once. This chain joins TRBV28 and TRBJ2-7; no firm D call. This TCR derives from a man aged 25 to 40 in good health. Input material: naive CD4+ T cells from blood. This CDR3 is CASSLKLKFSYEQYF. For the CDR3, the DNA is TGTGCCAGCAGTTTGAAACTGAAATTTTCCTACGAGCAGTACTTC.